This T cell receptor beta chain came from a study of cytomegalovirus exposure and HLA in healthy donors. The trim removed 5 bases at V and 4 bases at J, leaving 7 bases unmatched. The CDR3 contains 15 residues. The germline V gene encodes CDR1 SEHNR and CDR2 FQNEAQ (reference sequence). Primers included in the PCR were 60 Vbeta and 13 Jbeta primers. The repertoire was sequenced with immunoSEQ multiplex PCR; TCRdb's copy has only in-frame clones and lacks some. The sample contains about 110,000 clones, about four fifths of which appear only once. The sequence was collected from a man aged 25 to 45 in good health and CMV-seropositive. The chain uses TRBV7-9 and TRBJ2-1; 8 nucleotides align to TRBD1. The sequenced sample was PBMCs. The CDR3 sequence is CASSPRQGQYNEQFF. CDR3 bases: TGTGCCAGCAGCCCTCGACAGGGGCAATACAATGAGCAGTTCTTC.